The rows below give T cell receptor beta chains drawn from one sample of a study of blood T cell repertoires in COVID-19. Assay used: immunoSEQ multiplex PCR; TCRdb lists only in-frame clones, some missing. The data hold about 260,000 clones, with around 89% observed a single time. Sequencing input: peripheral blood. These receptors all come from a man aged 60-69 years who had recovered from COVID-19. Both conserved end residues are part of each CDR3. A D gene is named only where the DNA matches it firmly. Expanded clones get a size class; other rows say once, few or many, or leave the size out.

CDR3	DNA	D	size	V	J
CASSHGTDRNTEAFF	TGCGCCAGCAGCCACGGGACAGACAGGAACACTGAAGCTTTCTTT	TRBD1	once	TRBV4-1	TRBJ1-1
CASSLDGTALNEKLFF	TGCGCCAGCAGCTTGGACGGGACAGCGTTAAATGAAAAACTGTTTTTT	TRBD1	.	TRBV5-1	TRBJ1-4
CASSPLPLQQGTTNTEAFF	TGTGCCAGCAGCCCACTCCCCCTTCAGCAGGGTACCACGAACACTGAAGCTTTCTTT	.	.	TRBV7-9	TRBJ1-1
CASWDRGGYGYTF	TGTGCCAGCTGGGACAGGGGCGGCTATGGCTACACCTTC	TRBD1	.	TRBV5-4	TRBJ1-2
CASRQRGQDLPQHF	TGTGCCAGTCGTCAACGGGGACAGGATCTCCCCCAGCATTTT	TRBD1	.	TRBV19	TRBJ1-5
CASSPRGYEQYF	TGTGCCAGCAGCCCTCGAGGGTACGAGCAGTACTTC	.	.	TRBV3-1/TRBV3-2	TRBJ2-7
CASSQGRTIPQFF	TGTGCCAGCAGCCAAGGCAGGACTATACCCCAGTTCTTC	.	.	TRBV4-2	TRBJ2-1
CAWTGGGQTYEQYF	TGTGCCTGGACCGGAGGGGGCCAGACCTACGAGCAGTACTTC	.	.	TRBV30	TRBJ2-7
CSVEPGQGREAFF	TGCAGCGTGGAACCGGGACAGGGGCGGGAAGCTTTCTTT	TRBD1	.	TRBV29-1	TRBJ1-1
CASSLIMELTQYF	TGTGCCAGCAGCTTAATAATGGAGCTAACGCAGTATTTT	.	few	TRBV11-2	TRBJ2-3
CASSFSTGSSYNSPLHF	TGTGCCAGCAGTTTCTCTACAGGGTCCTCCTATAATTCACCCCTCCACTTT	.	.	TRBV27	TRBJ1-6
CASSTPSGNTIYF	TGTGCCAGCAGCACACCCTCTGGAAACACCATATATTTT	.	.	TRBV7-8	TRBJ1-3
CASSPRTGENTEAFF	TGCGCCAGCAGCCCCCGGACAGGTGAGAACACTGAAGCTTTCTTT	TRBD1	.	TRBV5-1	TRBJ1-1
CSVERPSGGTNTGELFF	TGCAGCGTTGAGAGGCCTAGCGGGGGTACGAACACCGGGGAGCTGTTTTTT	TRBD2	.	TRBV29-1	TRBJ2-2
CASTSGGNRYEQYF	TGTGCCAGCACCTCTGGCGGTAACAGGTACGAGCAGTACTTC	.	.	TRBV5-4	TRBJ2-7
CASSLRQPNSPLHF	TGTGCCAGCAGCCTCAGACAGCCTAATTCACCCCTCCACTTT	.	.	TRBV11-2	TRBJ1-6
CASSSGRDRGNSGYTF	TGTGCCAGCAGCTCGGGCAGGGACAGGGGTAATAGTGGCTACACCTTC	TRBD1	.	TRBV5-4	TRBJ1-2
CASSLGSGDSTGYTF	TGTGCCAGCAGCTTAGGTAGCGGGGACAGCACGGGCTACACCTTC	TRBD1	.	TRBV7-2	TRBJ1-2
CASSLGLVSYDGELFF	TGTGCCAGCAGCTTGGGACTAGTTTCGTATGACGGGGAGCTGTTTTTT	.	.	TRBV5-6	TRBJ2-2
CACKGANTEAFF	TGTGCCTGCAAGGGGGCAAACACTGAAGCTTTCTTT	TRBD1	.	TRBV30	TRBJ1-1
CASSQQYNEQFF	TGTGCCAGCAGCCAACAGTACAATGAGCAGTTCTTC	.	.	TRBV7-9	TRBJ2-1
CASRGTSPSTDTQYF	TGTGCCAGCAGGGGGACTAGCCCCAGCACAGATACGCAGTATTTT	TRBD2	.	TRBV28	TRBJ2-3
CASRLFARDQPQHF	TGTGCCAGCAGACTTTTTGCTCGGGATCAGCCCCAGCATTTT	.	.	TRBV6-6	TRBJ1-5
CASSEGRASSYEQYF	TGCGCCAGCAGTGAGGGCAGGGCCAGCTCCTACGAGCAGTACTTC	.	.	TRBV10-1	TRBJ2-7
CAWTTPGLVGYEQYF	TGTGCCTGGACCACGCCGGGACTAGTAGGCTACGAGCAGTACTTC	TRBD2	once	TRBV30	TRBJ2-7
CASSGDSFYQETQYF	TGTGCCAGCAGCGGGGACAGCTTCTACCAAGAGACCCAGTACTTC	TRBD1	.	TRBV6-5	TRBJ2-5
CASSLGTGVSYEQYF	TGTGCCAGCAGCTTGGGGACAGGGGTCTCCTACGAGCAGTACTTC	TRBD1	.	TRBV5-5	TRBJ2-7
CASSLGGLAGNEQFF	TGCGCCAGCAGCTTGGGGGGACTAGCAGGCAATGAGCAGTTCTTC	TRBD2	.	TRBV5-1	TRBJ2-1
CASSLNDRARTGELFF	TGTGCCAGCAGCCTGAATGACAGGGCGAGGACCGGGGAGCTGTTTTTT	TRBD1	.	TRBV7-6	TRBJ2-2
CSAQPGETQYF	TGCAGTGCTCAACCCGGGGAGACCCAGTACTTC	.	.	TRBV20-1	TRBJ2-5
CASSFDRTTGELFF	TGTGCCAGCAGCTTCGACAGAACTACCGGGGAGCTGTTTTTT	.	.	TRBV7-3	TRBJ2-2
CAWSVGRPEQYF	TGTGCCTGGAGCGTGGGGAGACCCGAGCAGTACTTC	.	.	TRBV30	TRBJ2-7
CASGRGRAHEQYF	TGTGCCAGCGGGCGGGGAAGGGCCCACGAGCAGTACTTC	.	.	TRBV6-5	TRBJ2-7
CASSLGRQTEAFF	TGTGCCAGCAGTTTAGGAAGACAGACTGAAGCTTTCTTT	.	.	TRBV12-3/TRBV12-4	TRBJ1-1
CASSMGQGGSRNQPQHF	TGTGCCAGCAGCATGGGACAGGGGGGAAGTCGCAATCAGCCCCAGCATTTT	TRBD1	.	TRBV7-2	TRBJ1-5
CASSRDRRPSGNTIYF	TGTGCCAGCAGCCGGGACAGGCGACCCTCTGGAAACACCATATATTTT	TRBD1	.	TRBV3-1/TRBV3-2	TRBJ1-3
CAWSLRAGSNNEQFF	TGTGCCTGGAGTCTAAGGGCGGGGTCCAACAATGAGCAGTTCTTC	.	.	TRBV30	TRBJ2-1
CASSIVEASNYGYTF	TGTGCCAGTAGTATAGTCGAGGCCTCTAACTATGGCTACACCTTC	.	.	TRBV19	TRBJ1-2
CASSLTNTEAFF	TGCGCCAGCAGCTTGACTAACACTGAAGCTTTCTTT	.	.	TRBV5-1	TRBJ1-1
CASSFSGQGNYGYTF	TGTGCCAGCAGCTTCAGCGGACAGGGGAACTATGGCTACACCTTC	TRBD1	.	TRBV7-2	TRBJ1-2
CASSQEWGTHTEAFF	TGTGCCAGCAGCCAAGAATGGGGCACCCACACTGAAGCTTTCTTT	.	few	TRBV4-2	TRBJ1-1
CASTLDSNTEAFF	TGTGCCAGCACCCTGGACAGCAACACTGAAGCTTTCTTT	.	few	TRBV7-3	TRBJ1-1
CASSAGTGNRETQYF	TGTGCCAGCAGTGCCGGGACAGGGAATCGAGAGACCCAGTACTTC	TRBD1	.	TRBV6-4	TRBJ2-5
CASSQDRGGNQPQHF	TGTGCCAGCAGTCAAGACAGGGGAGGCAATCAGCCCCAGCATTTT	TRBD1	.	TRBV6-2/TRBV6-3	TRBJ1-5
CAISAGGTSGNYEQYF	TGTGCCATCAGTGCGGGGGGGACTAGCGGGAACTACGAGCAGTACTTC	TRBD2	.	TRBV10-3	TRBJ2-7
CASSQEGTGGLSVWENIQYF	TGCGCCAGCAGCCAAGAAGGGACAGGGGGCTTATCGGTATGGGAAAACATTCAGTACTTC	TRBD1	.	TRBV4-1	TRBJ2-4
CASSVGTGYEQYF	TGTGCCAGCAGTGTCGGGACAGGGTACGAGCAGTACTTC	TRBD1	.	TRBV25-1	TRBJ2-7
CASSSRTGGTNTGELFF	TGCGCCAGCAGCTCCAGGACAGGGGGCACGAACACCGGGGAGCTGTTTTTT	TRBD1	.	TRBV5-1	TRBJ2-2
CASSLYREQPQHF	TGTGCCAGCAGCCTTTACAGGGAACAGCCCCAGCATTTT	.	.	TRBV27	TRBJ1-5
CASSPRYPGLAGGSNTGELFF	TGTGCCAGCAGCCCCCGGTATCCGGGACTAGCGGGGGGGTCGAACACCGGGGAGCTGTTTTTT	TRBD2	.	TRBV7-3	TRBJ2-2
CASSAGLAYEQYF	TGTGCCAGCAGCGCCGGACTAGCCTACGAGCAGTACTTC	TRBD2	.	TRBV9	TRBJ2-7
CASSIRQLHQPQHF	TGTGCCAGTAGTATTAGACAGCTACATCAGCCCCAGCATTTT	.	.	TRBV19	TRBJ1-5
CAIRPDRGSHQPQHF	TGTGCCATCAGACCCGACAGGGGGAGCCATCAGCCCCAGCATTTT	TRBD1	.	TRBV10-3	TRBJ1-5